The present T cell receptor (beta chain) was sequenced within a study of CD8+ T cells in alopecia areata. The length of the CDR3 is 11 residues. Germline assignment: CDR1 ENHRY and CDR2 SYGVKD. Trimming removed 6 bases from V and 4 bases from J, with 6 bases in between. Isolated RNA was reverse transcribed into cDNA used as the sequencing template. Profiled with immunoSEQ multiplex PCR; TCRdb holds only in-frame clones, not every one. The data contain around 150,000 clones, 60% of them singletons. The treatment here: oral pan-JAK inhibitor, 5-10 mg twice daily. This receptor was obtained from a human donor with alopecia areata. This material consisted of CD4+ T cells sorted from blood, taken at week 24, from a patient treated with tofacitinib. This sequence joins TRBV10-3 and TRBJ1-2; D gene ambiguous. This CDR3 is CAISRSYGYTF. CDR3 DNA sequence: TGTGCCATCAGCAGGTCCTATGGCTACACCTTC.